The 28 T cell receptor beta chains presented below share a single source sample, sequenced in a study of T cells expressing NK-cell markers. From its re-call of the 5' RACE reads, TCRdb lists each CDR3 protein once, without DNA. The sample data list about 450,000 distinct CDR3 sequences. Material: blood T cells: a sorted CD56 or NKG2C T cell subset, CD4+ or CD8+ T cells, or bulk PBMC T cells (not recorded which). These receptors all stem from a woman between 18 and 69 years old in good health.

CDR3 sequence reads: CASSHIGQGKETQYF. The chain joins TRBV4-3 to TRBJ2-5; as DNA is missing, the TRBD1 call by TCRdb cannot be tested. CDR1 LGHNA and CDR2 YSLEER come from the germline V gene. The CDR3 is 15 amino acids.

The rearrangement uses TRBV12-3 or TRBV12-4 and TRBJ1-1; TCRdb gives TRBD1 as the D gene, but with no DNA this cannot be confirmed. This CDR3 region has 14 residues. The CDR3 here is CASSTGGRNTEAFF.

The chain links TRBV10-3 to TRBJ1-6. The CDR3 consists of 15 residues. CDR1 and CDR2 (germline): ENHRY, SYGVKD. CDR3 region: CAISENSAYNSPLHF.

The V call is TRBV30, the J call TRBJ1-1; TCRdb picks TRBD1, but there is no DNA to check that call. The CDR3 runs to 12 residues. Per germline, CDR1 GTSNPN and CDR2 SVGIG (reference sequence). This CDR3 is CAWGRRGTEAFF. Complete variable domain (other parts from reference TRBV30 and TRBJ1-1): SQTIHQWPATLVQPVGSPLSLECTVEGTSNPNLYWYRQAAGRGLQLLFYSVGIGQISSEVPQNLSASRPQDRQFILSSKKLLLSDSGFYLCAWGRRGTEAFFGQGTRLTVV.

The rearrangement uses TRBV20-1 and TRBJ2-5; TCRdb names TRBD2, which stays unverified in the absence of DNA. This CDR3 region has 13 residues. Germline values: CDR1 DFQATT, CDR2 SNEGSKA (reference sequence). The CDR3 reads CSARKGGQETQYF.

This chain joins TRBV28 and TRBJ2-3; TCRdb's D call, TRBD2, is unchecked because there is no DNA. Germline V lookup: CDR1 MDHEN, CDR2 SYDVKM. CDR3 length: 20 amino acids. The CDR3 protein is CATDLATHISSEPDTDTQYF.

The J gene is TRBJ2-1, the V gene TRBV7-9; no DNA is available, so the TRBD1 call from TCRdb remains unchecked. Per the germline V gene, CDR1 is SEHNR and CDR2 is FQNEAQ (reference sequence). CDR3 size: 14 residues. This chain's CDR3 is CASSSPHNREEQFF.

V usage is TRBV7-9 and J usage is TRBJ2-3; no DNA is available, so the TRBD2 call from TCRdb remains unchecked. Germline V CDR1 and CDR2: SEHNR, FQNEAQ (reference sequence). This CDR3 comprises 15 residues. The CDR3 loop is CASSPTGLVTDTQYF.

The chain carries TRBV4-1 and TRBJ1-5. Germline V gene data show CDR1 as MGHRA and CDR2 as YSYEKL. The CDR3 runs to 13 residues. CDR3 sequence reads: CASSQVGDQPQHF.

V is TRBV7-9 and J is TRBJ2-2; TCRdb proposes TRBD2, but this gene call is untestable without DNA. Germline V gives CDR1 SEHNR, CDR2 FQNEAQ (reference sequence). CDR3 length: 16 residues. The CDR3 here is CASSLGTSGKTGELFF.

V is TRBV3-1 and J is TRBJ2-5; the D call from TCRdb, TRBD1, cannot be confirmed without DNA. Germline assignment: CDR1 LGHDT and CDR2 YNNKEL (reference sequence). This CDR3 has 14 amino acids. Here the CDR3 reads CASSQDTGGETQYF.

The chain recombines TRBV20-1 with TRBJ2-3; checking the TCRdb D call of TRBD2 is not possible without DNA. The CDR3 consists of 12 residues. CDR1 is DFQATT, CDR2 SNEGSKA, per germline (reference sequence). CDR3 in amino acids: CSAGLAVDTQYF.

The rearrangement links TRBV7-3 to TRBJ2-1. Germline assignment: CDR1 SGHTA and CDR2 FQGTGA. The CDR3 extends over 16 amino acids. The CDR3 sequence: CASSLIAGASYNEQFF.

This rearrangement joins TRBV15 to TRBJ2-2; checking the TCRdb D call of TRBD1 is not possible without DNA. The CDR3 length is 17 residues. CDR1 LNHNV and CDR2 YYDKDF come from the germline V gene (reference sequence). This chain's CDR3 is CATSREPVTGGSGELFF.

The rearrangement joins TRBV20-1 to TRBJ2-4; TCRdb's D call, TRBD1, is unchecked because there is no DNA. CDR1 and CDR2 (germline): DFQATT, SNEGSKA (reference sequence). This CDR3 is built from 15 residues. CDR3 residues: CSARAPGQGRAIQYF.

The chain recombines TRBV20-1 with TRBJ2-1; TCRdb's D call of TRBD1 is untestable without DNA. The CDR3 spans 14 residues. Germline V gene sequence: CDR1 DFQATT, CDR2 SNEGSKA (reference sequence). CDR3 protein: CSARVQGVFNEQFF.

The gene calls are TRBV9 and TRBJ2-3; the TCRdb D gene call, TRBD2, has no DNA to confirm it. Germline V gives CDR1 SGDLS, CDR2 YYNGEE. The CDR3 is 16 residues long. The CDR3 sequence: CASSVGPSGRSDTQYF.

The genes are TRBV27 and TRBJ2-2; without DNA, the TCRdb call of TRBD1 cannot be checked. Germline-derived CDR1 and CDR2 are MNHEY and SMNVEV (reference sequence). This CDR3 has 13 amino acids. The CDR3 sequence is CASSLWGYGELFF.

The V call is TRBV6-2 or TRBV6-3, the J call TRBJ2-3. CDR3 length: 14 residues. Germline assignment: CDR1 MNHEY and CDR2 SVGEGT. This chain's CDR3 is CASRNPFEPVAQYF.

This chain links TRBV6-1 with TRBJ1-2; the D call of TRBD1 rests on TCRdb alone, since no DNA is present to check it. Germline CDR1 MNHNS, CDR2 SASEGT. The CDR3 has 13 residues. The chain's CDR3 is CASRRTVPFGYTF.

V and J are TRBV7-9 and TRBJ2-1; TCRdb's D call of TRBD2 is untestable without DNA. Germline CDR1 SEHNR, CDR2 FQNEAQ (reference sequence). This CDR3 is built from 15 residues. CDR3 residues: CASSLVGTGHNEQFF.

V is TRBV30 and J is TRBJ1-6. Germline lookup yields CDR1 GTSNPN and CDR2 SVGIG (reference sequence). This CDR3 comprises 12 residues. The CDR3: CAWSAGRSPLHF.

The chain is built from TRBV20-1 and TRBJ2-1; TCRdb lists TRBD2, though no DNA is available to test this call. Germline lookup yields CDR1 DFQATT and CDR2 SNEGSKA (reference sequence). The CDR3 sequence is 15 residues long. Here the CDR3 reads CSAGGGAGSYNEQFF.

The CDR3 protein is CASSRGRVRKAGELFF. This rearrangement joins TRBV11-1 to TRBJ2-2; the TCRdb D gene call, TRBD1, has no DNA to confirm it. This CDR3 is built from 16 residues. Germline V gives CDR1 SGHAT, CDR2 FQDESV (reference sequence).

This chain uses TRBV5-4 with TRBJ2-3; the TRBD1 assignment by TCRdb is unverifiable without DNA. Looked up from germline, CDR1 is SGHNT and CDR2 is YYREEE (reference sequence). The CDR3 is 16 amino acids. The CDR3 spells CASSLSSQGDTDTQYF.

The chain combines TRBV4-3 with TRBJ2-7; with no DNA, the TCRdb D assignment of TRBD2 cannot be verified. Germline CDR1 is LGHNA and CDR2 is YSLEER. The CDR3 covers 15 residues. CDR3 sequence: CASSQEPPGLYEQYF.

The chain links TRBV20-1 to TRBJ2-7; the TRBD2 assignment by TCRdb is unverifiable without DNA. The CDR3 has 15 amino acids. CDR1 and CDR2 from the germline V gene are DFQATT and SNEGSKA (reference sequence). CDR3 amino acids: CSAIGTSGRDSEQYF.

The chain carries TRBV15 and TRBJ2-1; the TCRdb call, TRBD1, lacks DNA for checking. CDR1 LNHNV and CDR2 YYDKDF come from the germline V gene (reference sequence). There are 15 residues in the CDR3. The CDR3 loop reads CATSRAGTGADEQFF.